Presented here are 29 T cell receptor beta chains from one specimen sequenced in a study of shared clonotypes between healthy human individuals. The repertoire was sequenced with immunoSEQ multiplex PCR; TCRdb's copy has only in-frame clones and lacks some. The data hold some 1,600,000 clones, with around 98% observed a single time. Source material: naive CD4+ T cells sorted from blood. Regarding subset: CD45RA+ positively selected. The source of these receptors is a man aged 25 to 40 in good health.

V usage is TRBV28 and J usage is TRBJ1-5; perhaps TRBD1 as D (6 bases). Germline CDR1 reads MDHEN; CDR2 reads SYDVKM. CDR3 length: 16 residues. V lost 5 bases and J lost 1, with 15 bases in between. CDR3 sequence (DNA): TGTGCCAGCAGTGTCCACAGGGTCGGGAGCAATCAGCCCCAGCATTTT. Translated: CASSVHRVGSNQPQHF.

The genes are TRBV19 and TRBJ2-3, with 9 bases fitting TRBD2. This CDR3 is built from 14 residues. With V trimmed by 4 bases and J by 10 bases, 9 bases remained unmatched. Germline V lookup: CDR1 LNHDA, CDR2 SQIVND (reference sequence). CDR3 sequence (DNA): TGTGCCAGTAGTACAACGTTAGCGGGAGAGGCGCAGTATTTT. Its translation is CASSTTLAGEAQYF.

For this clone: Additional DNA sequences in this sample encode the identical CDR3. The chain combines TRBV5-1 with TRBJ2-5, with a tentative D call TRBD1 (6 bases). CDR1 is SGHRS and CDR2 is YFSETQ in the germline V gene. V lost 2 bases and J lost 5, with 13 bases in between. This CDR3 region has 14 residues. This CDR3 reads CASSLEGVRETQYF. The CDR3 DNA is TGCGCCAGCAGCTTAGAGGGGGTTAGGGAGACCCAGTACTTC.

The V and J genes are TRBV5-1 and TRBJ1-5, with D hard to call. The CDR3 is 16 residues long. V lost 6 bases and J 4 bases, leaving 20 bases between the germline ends. The germline gives CDR1 SGHRS, CDR2 YFSETQ. DNA for the CDR3: TGCGCCAGCAAAGGCCAATCACTTGCCGGAAATCAGCCCCAGCATTTT. Encoded protein: CASKGQSLAGNQPQHF.

This CDR3 is CASSFRRGSNEKLFF. The CDR3 nucleotides are TGTGCCAGCAGCTTCCGCAGGGGATCCAATGAAAAACTGTTTTTT. The chain recombines TRBV9 with TRBJ1-4, with D tentatively TRBD1 (6 bases). V was trimmed by 4 bases and J by 5 bases, leaving 15 bases between them. This CDR3 has 15 residues. Germline-derived CDR1 and CDR2 are SGDLS and YYNGEE.

V gene TRBV7-3 combines with J gene TRBJ2-7; D unresolved. The germline V gene has CDR1 SGHTA and CDR2 FQGTGA. The germline V and J ends were trimmed by 6 bases and 5 bases, with 11 bases remaining between them. CDR3 size: 12 residues. As DNA, the CDR3 is TGTGCCAGCAGTGAAAGGGATAACGAGCAGTACTTC. The encoded protein is CASSERDNEQYF.

CDR3 loop: CASSPITTSTDTQYF. In nucleotides, the CDR3 is TGCGCCAGCAGCCCAATCACAACGAGCACAGATACGCAGTATTTT. This chain joins TRBV5-1 and TRBJ2-3; D gene ambiguous. Germline assignment: CDR1 SGHRS and CDR2 YFSETQ. V gave up 4 bases and J gave up 0 bases, with 12 bases separating them. This CDR3 spans 15 amino acids.

The chain combines TRBV28 with TRBJ1-1, with D possibly being TRBD1 (6 bases). The germline CDR1 and CDR2 sequences are MDHEN and SYDVKM. The CDR3 is 14 amino acids. The V and J ends lost 3 bases and 2 bases respectively, with 10 bases between them. This CDR3 is CASSFDRLNTEAFF. CDR3 nucleotide sequence: TGTGCCAGCAGTTTCGACAGGCTTAACACTGAAGCTTTCTTT. The full variable domain, its missing parts supplied by reference TRBV28 and TRBJ1-1, is DVKVTQSSRYLVKRTGEKVFLECVQDMDHENMFWYRQDPGLGLRLIYFSYDVKMKEKGDIPEGYSVSREKKERFSLILESASTNQTSMYLCASSFDRLNTEAFFGQGTRLTVV.

The genes are TRBV9 and TRBJ1-3; 7 positions agree with TRBD1. The CDR3 has 18 amino acids. After removal of 4 bases from V and 0 bases from J, the junction contained 13 bases not matched to a gene. Germline V lookup: CDR1 SGDLS, CDR2 YYNGEE. Here the CDR3 reads CASSSEPRQGVSGNTIYF. The CDR3 DNA reads as TGTGCCAGCAGCTCCGAACCCCGACAGGGCGTCTCTGGAAACACCATATATTTT.

This clone is a singleton in its sample. The V call is TRBV15, the J call TRBJ1-3; a possible D gene is TRBD1 (5 bases). Germline V gives CDR1 LNHNV, CDR2 YYDKDF (reference sequence). With 10 bases removed from V and 0 bases from J, the gap between germline ends came to 16 bases. The CDR3 is 15 amino acids. The CDR3 loop reads CAIRPGPSSGNTIYF. The CDR3 nucleotides are TGTGCCATCCGGCCGGGACCCAGCTCTGGAAACACCATATATTTT.

The genes are TRBV29-1 and TRBJ1-2, with TRBD1 matching over 7 bases. CDR1 and CDR2 (germline): SQVTM, ANQGSEA. V trimming: 6 bases; J trimming: 2 bases; junction bases outside the gene matches: 6. CDR3 length equals 13 residues. The CDR3 region is CSVSGTENYGYTF. CDR3 coding DNA: TGCAGCGTCTCCGGGACAGAGAACTATGGCTACACCTTC.

CDR3 nucleotide sequence: TGTGCCAGCAGCTTAGGAACCGGGGGAGCAGGCTACACCTTC. It encodes CASSLGTGGAGYTF. The chain uses TRBV13 and TRBJ1-2; possible D gene TRBD1, 5 bases. The CDR3 has 14 residues. V gave up 0 bases and J gave up 8 bases, with 13 bases separating them. Germline CDR1 is PRHDT and CDR2 is FYEKMQ (reference sequence).

Of note for this clone: Other DNA sequences in the same sample also yield this CDR3. The chain links TRBV6-4 to TRBJ1-1, with D perhaps matching TRBD1 (5 bases). This CDR3 has 13 amino acids. The V end lost 6 bases, the J end lost 1 base, and 9 bases lay between the germline ends. Germline V gives CDR1 MRHNA, CDR2 SNTAGT. The CDR3 DNA sequence: TGTGCCAGCAGAGGGGCCCCGAACACTGAAGCTTTCTTT. It is translated as CASRGAPNTEAFF.

This clone showed up just once. V and J are TRBV7-2 and TRBJ2-7; a possible D gene is TRBD2 (5 bases). This CDR3 has 15 amino acids. V shed 2 bases and J shed 2 bases, with 13 bases lying between them. Germline values: CDR1 SGHTA, CDR2 FQGNSA. As DNA, the CDR3 is TGTGCCAGCAGCTTAAGAGGGAGAGGGCCCTACGAGCAGTACTTC. This encodes CASSLRGRGPYEQYF. Supplemented by reference TRBV7-2 and TRBJ2-7, the full variable domain reads GAGVSQSPSNKVTEKGKDVELRCDPISGHTALYWYRQSLGQGLEFLIYFQGNSAPDKSGLPSDRFSAERTGGSVSTLTIQRTQQEDSAVYLCASSLRGRGPYEQYFGPGTRLTVT.

This clone has only one observation. The V gene is TRBV7-7, the J gene TRBJ2-5; D may match TRBD1 or TRBD2 (5 bases each). Trimming removed 4 bases at V and 3 bases at J, with 9 bases between. The CDR3 has 13 amino acids. CDR1 and CDR2 from the germline V gene are SSHAT and FNYEAQ (reference sequence). The CDR3 is CASSYRDEETQYF. The CDR3 bases are TGTGCCAGCAGCTACCGGGACGAAGAGACCCAGTACTTC.

Notes on this clone: At one of its ends the junction is not consistent with the germline gene, which may arise from a read error. The chain has TRBV29-1 and TRBJ1-1; D is unclear. Per germline, CDR1 SQVTM and CDR2 ANQGSEA. CDR3 length: 8 residues. CDR3 nucleotides: TGCAGCGTTGGAAGGCGAACCTTT. This sequence encodes CSVGRRTF.

This clone was detected once. The chain has TRBV2 and TRBJ1-5; D is unclear. Trimming stripped 4 bases from V and 6 bases from J, with 7 bases between. Germline V gene data show CDR1 as SNHLY and CDR2 as FYNNEI. CDR3 length: 12 amino acids. CDR3 bases: TGTGCCAGCAGTGCAGAGGCTCAGCCCCAGCATTTT. Translation: CASSAEAQPQHF.

The CDR3 loop is CASSEDILRATEAFF. The CDR3 nucleotides read TGTGCCAGCAGTGAAGACATCCTCCGGGCCACTGAAGCTTTCTTT. The chain recombines TRBV2 with TRBJ1-1; no firm D call. The CDR3 spans 15 residues. Germline CDR1 is SNHLY and CDR2 is FYNNEI. V shed 1 base and J shed 4 bases, with 13 bases lying between them.

J is TRBJ1-2 and V is TRBV10-3, with D perhaps matching TRBD1 (6 bases). The CDR3 runs 16 residues. Germline loops: CDR1 ENHRY, CDR2 SYGVKD. V was pared by 0 bases and J by 3 bases, with 14 bases between. DNA of the CDR3: TGTGCCATCAGTGAGTCGAATAAAGGGACACACTATGGCTACACCTTC. Encoded protein: CAISESNKGTHYGYTF.

This clone was observed once. This rearrangement joins TRBV6-6 to TRBJ2-1; 9 bases align to TRBD2. Germline trimming cut 5 bases from V and 0 bases from J; bases unmatched to any gene: 5. CDR3 length: 16 amino acids. Germline V gene lookup returns CDR1 MNHNY and CDR2 SVGAGI (reference sequence). DNA of the CDR3: TGTGCCAGCAGTCACGCTAGCGGGGTCTCCTACAATGAGCAGTTCTTC. As protein: CASSHASGVSYNEQFF.

The chain combines TRBV7-8 with TRBJ2-7; the match to TRBD1 covers 10 bases. Germline CDR1 and CDR2: SGHVS and FQNEAQ. Trimming removed 5 bases from V and 0 bases from J; junction bases left unmatched: 10. This CDR3 has 17 residues. CDR3 region: CASSRFPGTGVSYEQYF. The CDR3, as DNA: TGTGCCAGCAGCAGATTCCCCGGGACAGGGGTCTCCTACGAGCAGTACTTC.

This chain connects TRBV7-9 to TRBJ2-3; D is unresolved. Trimming left V 1 base short and J 5 bases short, with 13 bases between. The CDR3 spans 15 residues. Germline assignment: CDR1 SEHNR and CDR2 FQNEAQ (reference sequence). CDR3 nucleotides: TGTGCCAGCAGCTTAGATTCGGTTAGTGTAGATACGCAGTATTTT. Amino acids: CASSLDSVSVDTQYF.

This rearrangement joins TRBV7-3 to TRBJ2-7, with 13 positions matching TRBD2. Germline V CDR1 and CDR2: SGHTA, FQGTGA. The CDR3 has 16 residues. The trim removed 0 bases at V and 6 bases at J, leaving 5 bases unmatched. Written as DNA, the CDR3 is TGTGCCAGCAGCTTAACTGCGGGACTAGCGGGAAGCGAGCAGTACTTC. Translation gives CASSLTAGLAGSEQYF.

DNA of the CDR3: TGCGCCAGCAGCTCGAGGAACTCTGGGGCCAACGTCCTGACTTTC. Its protein is CASSSRNSGANVLTF. The chain has TRBV4-1 and TRBJ2-6; D uncertain. Trimming shortened V by 5 bases and J by 0 bases, and 8 bases separated the two germline ends. CDR1 and CDR2 from the germline V gene are MGHRA and YSYEKL. There are 15 residues in the CDR3.

This clone was recorded once. The gene calls are TRBV13 and TRBJ1-5, with TRBD1 matching 8 bases. This CDR3 comprises 15 residues. From germline, CDR1 is PRHDT and CDR2 FYEKMQ (reference sequence). V lost 3 bases and J lost 3; bases outside the gene matches: 4. The chain's CDR3 is CASSFGQGFNQPQHF. As DNA, the CDR3 is TGTGCCAGCAGCTTCGGACAGGGTTTCAATCAGCCCCAGCATTTT.

This clone was counted a single time. This rearrangement joins TRBV19 to TRBJ2-7; D perhaps matches TRBD2 (6 bases). With 3 bases removed from V and 3 bases from J, the gap between germline ends came to 15 bases. The CDR3 is 15 amino acids. Germline V CDR1 and CDR2: LNHDA, SQIVND (reference sequence). The DNA for the CDR3 is TGTGCCAGTAGTATTTTTTCTGGCGGGATCTACGAGCAGTACTTC. Amino acids: CASSIFSGGIYEQYF. Together with reference TRBV19 and TRBJ2-7, the CDR3 gives the full variable domain: DGGITQSPKYLFRKEGQNVTLSCEQNLNHDAMYWYRQDPGQGLRLIYYSQIVNDFQKGDIAEGYSVSREKKESFPLTVTSAQKNPTAFYLCASSIFSGGIYEQYFGPGTRLTVT.

Worth noting for this clone: The sample carries other DNA sequences with the same CDR3. The chain combines TRBV9 with TRBJ2-7; the D gene could be TRBD1 or TRBD2 (5 bases each). The CDR3 loop spans 14 amino acids. The V end lost 2 bases, the J end lost 0 bases, and 9 bases lay between the germline ends. Germline assignment: CDR1 SGDLS and CDR2 YYNGEE. The CDR3 spells CASSVAGTSYEQYF. CDR3 in DNA: TGTGCCAGCAGCGTGGCAGGGACCTCCTACGAGCAGTACTTC. The variable domain in full, with the rest retrieved from reference TRBV9 and TRBJ2-7, is DSGVTQTPKHLITATGQRVTLRCSPRSGDLSVYWYQQSLDQGLQFLIQYYNGEERAKGNILERFSAQQFPDLHSELNLSSLELGDSALYFCASSVAGTSYEQYFGPGTRLTVT.

The chain joins TRBV5-4 to TRBJ2-7; D is perhaps TRBD2 (6 bases). This CDR3 contains 15 residues. Germline CDR1 reads SGHNT; CDR2 reads YYREEE (reference sequence). With 2 bases removed from V and 7 bases from J, the gap between germline ends came to 19 bases. CDR3: CASSFEGTRRGEQYF. The CDR3 DNA is TGTGCCAGCAGCTTCGAGGGGACCCGGAGGGGAGAGCAGTACTTC. The variable domain in full, with the rest retrieved from reference TRBV5-4 and TRBJ2-7, is ETGVTQSPTHLIKTRGQQVTLRCSSQSGHNTVSWYQQALGQGPQFIFQYYREEENGRGNFPPRFSGLQFPNYSSELNVNALELDDSALYLCASSFEGTRRGEQYFGPGTRLTVT.

As concerns this clone: The sample carries other DNA sequences with the same CDR3. The chain links TRBV18 to TRBJ2-3; TRBD2 agrees at 7 bases. CDR3 size: 13 residues. In germline, CDR1 is KGHSH, CDR2 LQKENI. Trimming cost V 3 bases and J 5 bases; bases outside gene matches: 2. CDR3 sequence reads: CASSPPGGDTQYF. CDR3 in DNA: TGTGCCAGCTCACCCCCGGGAGGAGATACGCAGTATTTT.